The rows below give T cell receptor beta chains drawn from one sample of a study of blood T cells in healthy people across ages. MiXCR, applied by TCRdb to the 5' RACE reads, yields one record per CDR3 protein. The profile shows 2 million or so distinct CDR3 sequences, 49% of them singletons. Specimen: blood. These receptors originate from a woman between 35 and 50 years old in good health. Both conserved end residues are trimmed from each CDR3. Only some rows state a clone size, as once, few, many or a class for expanded clones.

j_call clone_size v_call cdr3_aa
TRBJ2-5 few TRBV6-1 ASSWTSGGARDQETQY
TRBJ2-3 few TRBV12-3/TRBV12-4 ASSTLGADTQY
TRBJ2-1 few TRBV7-7 ASSPGGFGEQF
TRBJ2-5 few TRBV4-3 ASSQESGVQETQY
TRBJ2-5 once TRBV11-2 ASSFSPSGAGETQY
TRBJ1-2 few TRBV20-1 SASYTPNYGYT
TRBJ2-3 - TRBV20-1 SARRCTSTDTQY
TRBJ2-1 - TRBV20-1 SARGSTNFGTQF
TRBJ2-3 few TRBV7-2 ASSLDGGLTDTQY
- - TRBV10-3 ARVGRTGGNEETQY
TRBJ1-5 - TRBV7-8 ASSLAALNQPQH
TRBJ2-7 - TRBV28 ASSPRGSLLEQY
TRBJ1-4 - TRBV4-3 ASSQGGANEKLF
TRBJ1-5 - TRBV12-3/TRBV12-4 ASSLQAPTQPQH
TRBJ1-2 - TRBV2 ASSAEGIGYGYT
TRBJ2-3 - TRBV9 ASSVEGGRADTQY
TRBJ2-1 - TRBV7-9 ASEVSLSRNEQF
TRBJ2-1 - TRBV6-2/TRBV6-3 ASSYLSAQSSYNEQF
TRBJ2-1 - TRBV27 ASSSPLPGRDEQF
TRBJ1-2 - TRBV3-1 ASSSVAKGDGYT
TRBJ2-1 - TRBV9 ASSEHVAGGNEQF
- - TRBV12-3/TRBV12-4 ASSFWGAEQY
TRBJ2-6 - TRBV20-1 SARQGGAGANVLT
TRBJ2-1 few TRBV6-2/TRBV6-3 ASSFALAGGPDYNEQF
TRBJ2-3 - TRBV11-2 ASNYGWTSGVTDTQY
TRBJ1-4 - TRBV6-2/TRBV6-3 ASRRQGFEKLF
TRBJ1-2 - TRBV12-3/TRBV12-4 ASSLVLRTGPGYT
- - TRBV28 ASSLAGGAQRNEQY
TRBJ2-3 - TRBV5-6 ASSFTTGGDTDTQY
TRBJ1-5 - TRBV28 ASSMQGPAGNQPQH
TRBJ1-4 - TRBV6-2/TRBV6-3 ASSYSGPSKGKLF
- - TRBV4-1 ASSQPGLESYEQY
TRBJ1-2 few TRBV7-3 ASSQGGVDYGYT
TRBJ2-1 - TRBV11-2 ASSASGGRYNEQF
TRBJ2-1 - TRBV27 ASSSQGLSYNEQF
TRBJ2-6 - TRBV3-1 ASTRGRAGANVLT
TRBJ2-3 - TRBV20-1 SARDFRTAFTDTQY
TRBJ1-2 few TRBV4-2 ASSQDIGVDGYT
TRBJ2-7 - TRBV7-9 ASSLGRLAGGYEQY
TRBJ2-1 - TRBV5-1 ASSSGLAGGPRNEQF
TRBJ1-5 - TRBV20-1 SARRRFNQPQH
- - TRBV20-1 SARGTGEQY
TRBJ1-6 - TRBV25-1 ASSESVGSWGPLH
TRBJ1-6 - TRBV7-9 ASSGDRGSSYNSPLH
TRBJ1-2 few TRBV20-1 SAKEDRGYT
TRBJ2-1 - TRBV9 ASSEWDRENEQF
TRBJ2-1 few TRBV29-1 SSEAYNEQF
TRBJ2-3 few TRBV20-1 SASSLAGAGTQY
TRBJ2-7 - TRBV7-9 ASSRFEGAYEQY